One sample yielded the 29 T cell receptor beta chains listed below, sequenced in a study of cytomegalovirus exposure and HLA in healthy donors (dated by TCRdb to 2016 to 2017). The protocol used for the library was the immunoSEQ multiplex PCR assay. For the multiplex PCR, a mixture combining 60 forward primers for TCR Vbeta segments and 13 reverse primers for TCR Jbeta segments was used. TCRdb obtained this table from immuneACCESS and retained in-frame rearrangements with V and J assigned. These tables miss some clones; where compared with another copy, unresolved V genes account for less than half of the shortfall, and the remainder is unexplained. The sample has some 180,000 clones on record. Together, the top ten hold approximately 6.4% of the sample. Source material: PBMCs. These receptors were taken from a young man in good health and CMV-seronegative.

This chain links TRBV9 with TRBJ1-2; 11 bases line up with TRBD1. Germline trimming cut 2 bases from V and 3 bases from J; bases unmatched to any gene: 6. Germline values: CDR1 SGDLS, CDR2 YYNGEE. CDR3 length equals 16 residues. CDR3 in DNA: TGTGCCAGCAGCGTCCAGGGGGGACAGGGGGACTATGGCTACACCTTC. Its translation is CASSVQGGQGDYGYTF.

The chain couples TRBV2 to TRBJ2-3; 9 nucleotides agree with TRBD2. The CDR3 loop spans 14 amino acids. V dropped 7 bases and J dropped 6; count of bases not matched to a gene: 8. The germline gives CDR1 SNHLY, CDR2 FYNNEI. CDR3 residues: CASTASGDGDTQYF. CDR3 nucleotides: TGTGCCAGCACCGCTAGCGGGGATGGGGATACGCAGTATTTT.

The CDR3 DNA follows: TGTGCCAGCAGCTCCGGACTAGCGGGACGCACCGGGGAGCTGTTTTTT. This codes for CASSSGLAGRTGELFF. The J gene is TRBJ2-2, the V gene TRBV7-9; 12 nucleotides align to TRBD2. This CDR3 is built from 16 residues. Germline CDR1 SEHNR, CDR2 FQNEAQ (reference sequence). The V segment lost 4 bases and the J segment 4 bases; nucleotides outside the gene matches: 4.

The rearrangement joins TRBV28 to TRBJ1-5; no clear D. The ends were cut back, 3 bases at V and 2 bases at J, with 14 bases in the middle. This CDR3 has 16 residues. The germline V gene has CDR1 MDHEN and CDR2 SYDVKM. The CDR3 is CASSLKGRIGNQPQHF. As DNA, the CDR3 is TGTGCCAGCAGTTTGAAAGGGAGGATTGGCAATCAGCCCCAGCATTTT. The full variable domain, its missing parts supplied by reference TRBV28 and TRBJ1-5, is DVKVTQSSRYLVKRTGEKVFLECVQDMDHENMFWYRQDPGLGLRLIYFSYDVKMKEKGDIPEGYSVSREKKERFSLILESASTNQTSMYLCASSLKGRIGNQPQHFGDGTRLSIL.

J is TRBJ2-2 and V is TRBV15, with 10 bases identical to TRBD1. V was pared by 8 bases and J by 5 bases, with 8 bases of the junction left unmatched. CDR1 LNHNV and CDR2 YYDKDF come from the germline V gene (reference sequence). The CDR3 is made up of 15 amino acids. The CDR3 coding sequence is TGTGCCACCCGGAGACAGGGGGCGCGGACCGGGGAGCTGTTTTTT. Amino acids: CATRRQGARTGELFF.

This chain connects TRBV5-4 to TRBJ2-3; 10 bases agree with TRBD1. This CDR3 has 16 residues. Germline CDR1 SGHNT, CDR2 YYREEE (reference sequence). V lost 4 bases, J lost 3 bases, and 8 bases stayed unmatched. The CDR3 reads CASSPRDRGGTDTQYF. The CDR3 bases are TGTGCCAGCAGCCCAAGGGACAGGGGAGGAACAGATACGCAGTATTTT.

The V call is TRBV5-6, the J call TRBJ2-5; D possibly corresponds to TRBD1 (6 bases). The CDR3 is made up of 13 amino acids. CDR1 SGHDT and CDR2 YYEEEE come from the germline V gene. The germline V and J ends were trimmed by 5 bases and 1 base, with 9 bases remaining between them. The CDR3 DNA follows: TGTGCCAGCAGTCCGGACAGCCAAGAGACCCAGTACTTC. Its translation is CASSPDSQETQYF.

This chain's CDR3 is CAWSVQGWETQYF. The CDR3 DNA sequence: TGTGCCTGGAGTGTACAGGGGTGGGAGACCCAGTACTTC. The chain uses TRBV30 and TRBJ2-5, with 7 bases matching TRBD1. From germline, CDR1 is GTSNPN and CDR2 SVGIG (reference sequence). V trimming: 0 bases; J trimming: 5 bases; junction bases outside the gene matches: 3. The CDR3 has 13 residues.

The chain recombines TRBV5-1 with TRBJ2-1; 16 bases agree with TRBD2. In germline, CDR1 is SGHRS, CDR2 YFSETQ. This CDR3 is 20 amino acids long. J gave up 7 bases and V 3 bases, and 16 bases lay outside the gene matches. CDR3 coding DNA: TGCGCCAGCAGCTCGCGCGGAGGGACTAGCGGGAGGGCGCTGGAAAATGAGCAGTTCTTC. Its protein is CASSSRGGTSGRALENEQFF.

This chain connects TRBV29-1 to TRBJ2-5; D might be TRBD1 (5 bases). Judging by the DNA end, TRBJ2-7 fits better; the J call may be wrong. Germline V CDR1 and CDR2: SQVTM, ANQGSEA. The CDR3 loop spans 14 amino acids. The CDR3 region has the DNA TGCAGCGTTGAAGGCCAGGGTCCCCACTACGAGCAGTACTTC. Translating it yields CSVEGQGPHYEQYF.

This chain joins TRBV19 and TRBJ1-5; no clear D. This CDR3 region has 13 residues. In germline, CDR1 is LNHDA, CDR2 SQIVND (reference sequence). V lost 3 bases and J 5 bases, leaving 8 bases between the germline ends. The CDR3 loop reads CASSIPRDQPQHF. Written as DNA, the CDR3 is TGTGCCAGTAGTATCCCCCGGGATCAGCCCCAGCATTTT.

The rearrangement joins TRBV4-2 to TRBJ1-6; D may be TRBD1 (6 bases). Trimming stripped 0 bases from V and 8 bases from J, with 14 bases between. The CDR3 is 16 residues long. CDR1 and CDR2 (germline): LGHNA, YNFKEQ. CDR3 DNA: TGTGCCAGCAGCCAAGAATTAAGGACAGCGGATTCACCCCTCCACTTT. Amino acid sequence: CASSQELRTADSPLHF.

This rearrangement joins TRBV5-1 to TRBJ2-1; 13 bases line up with TRBD2. Germline V lookup: CDR1 SGHRS, CDR2 YFSETQ. The CDR3 sequence is 18 residues long. V shed 4 bases and J 1 base; nucleotides not matched to a gene: 8. CDR3 sequence reads: CASSLRTSGGLSYNEQFF. In DNA form, the CDR3 reads TGCGCCAGCAGCCTCAGGACTAGCGGGGGCCTATCCTACAATGAGCAGTTCTTC.

This sequence joins TRBV5-4 and TRBJ1-2; 7 nucleotides line up with TRBD1. V was clipped by 2 bases and J by 4 bases; unmatched bases: 20. This CDR3 has 19 residues. Germline assignment: CDR1 SGHNT and CDR2 YYREEE (reference sequence). The CDR3 here is CASSFPGGGQKAIGYGYTF. CDR3 nucleotides: TGTGCCAGCAGCTTTCCCGGGGGGGGACAGAAAGCAATCGGCTATGGCTACACCTTC.

The genes are TRBV7-2 and TRBJ1-3; D might be TRBD1 (6 bases). The length of the CDR3 is 16 residues. The V gene lost 5 bases and the J gene lost 3 bases, with 17 bases spanning the gap. In germline, CDR1 is SGHTA, CDR2 FQGNSA. The CDR3 region is CASSAGGAVRGNTIYF. The CDR3, as DNA: TGTGCCAGCAGCGCGGGGGGGGCGGTTCGTGGAAACACCATATATTTT.

The CDR3 region is CSARDQYEQYF. The DNA for the CDR3 is TGCAGTGCTAGAGACCAATACGAGCAGTACTTC. The chain has TRBV20-1 and TRBJ2-7; D unclear. The germline V and J ends were trimmed by 0 bases and 4 bases, with 4 bases remaining between them. This CDR3 has 11 amino acids. CDR1 is DFQATT, CDR2 SNEGSKA, per germline (reference sequence).

Turning to this clone: Its ends do not fully match the called genes, so a read error is possible. Other DNA sequences in the same sample also yield this CDR3. The J gene is TRBJ2-4, the V gene TRBV10-3, with D perhaps TRBD1 (6 bases). CDR3 length: 14 amino acids. Germline CDR1 reads ENHRY; CDR2 reads SYGVKD. CDR3 DNA: TGTGCCATCAGTGGGGGTCAGGGGAAAAACATCCAGTACTTC. This encodes CAISGGQGKNIQYF.

This chain joins TRBV5-1 and TRBJ2-1, with TRBD2 identical over 11 bases. Losses at the gene ends were 4 bases for V and 4 bases for J; bases not matched to a gene: 10. This CDR3 has 17 amino acids. CDR1 and CDR2 (germline): SGHRS, YFSETQ. For the CDR3, the DNA is TGCGCCAGCAGCCCCCCCATGACTAGCGGGACGTACAATGAGCAGTTCTTC. Translating gives CASSPPMTSGTYNEQFF.

The chain combines TRBV5-4 with TRBJ1-1; TRBD1 matches 10 bases. Germline CDR1 is SGHNT and CDR2 is YYREEE (reference sequence). Trimming at V came to 3 bases and at J to 0 bases, leaving 5 bases not matched to a gene. The CDR3 runs 16 residues. CDR3 DNA sequence: TGTGCCAGCAGCTCCGGGACAGGGGTTATGAACACTGAAGCTTTCTTT. It yields the protein CASSSGTGVMNTEAFF. The full variable domain, in which reference TRBV5-4 and TRBJ1-1 provide the parts outside the CDR3, is ETGVTQSPTHLIKTRGQQVTLRCSSQSGHNTVSWYQQALGQGPQFIFQYYREEENGRGNFPPRFSGLQFPNYSSELNVNALELDDSALYLCASSSGTGVMNTEAFFGQGTRLTVV.

The rearrangement uses TRBV7-8 and TRBJ2-5; 13 positions agree with TRBD2. The V gene's germline CDR1 is SGHVS and CDR2 FQNEAQ. V shed 1 base and J 3 bases; nucleotides not matched to a gene: 8. CDR3 size: 18 residues. CDR3 residues: CASSLGVYGTSGKETQYF. CDR3 nucleotides: TGTGCCAGCAGCTTAGGAGTTTACGGGACTAGCGGGAAAGAGACCCAGTACTTC.

The chain employs TRBV2 and TRBJ2-2; the D is unclear. The germline V and J ends were trimmed by 5 bases and 6 bases, with 10 bases remaining between them. The CDR3 runs 13 residues. Germline V lookup: CDR1 SNHLY, CDR2 FYNNEI. CDR3 residues: CASSNTLAGELFF. DNA of the CDR3: TGTGCCAGCAGTAATACTTTGGCCGGGGAGCTGTTTTTT.

About this clone: Other DNA sequences in the sample encode the same CDR3. This sequence joins TRBV5-1 and TRBJ2-1; 7 nucleotides align to TRBD2. This CDR3 contains 15 residues. V was clipped by 0 bases and J by 7 bases; unmatched bases: 7. Germline-derived CDR1 and CDR2 are SGHRS and YFSETQ. The CDR3 bases are TGCGCCAGCAGCTTGGGGGATCAAGCGGGGAATGAGCAGTTCTTC. This translates into CASSLGDQAGNEQFF.

The genes are TRBV4-3 and TRBJ2-2; possible D gene TRBD1, 6 bases. The CDR3 runs 13 residues. The V and J ends lost 1 base and 6 bases respectively, with 6 bases between them. The germline CDR1 and CDR2 sequences are LGHNA and YSLEER. CDR3 nucleotide sequence: TGCGCCAGCAGCCAAGGGGGGCCCGGGGAGCTGTTTTTT. Protein sequence: CASSQGGPGELFF.

The V call is TRBV5-5, the J call TRBJ2-2; 9 bases are a match to TRBD1. Germline V gene lookup returns CDR1 SGHKS and CDR2 YYEKEE (reference sequence). Trimming at V came to 4 bases and at J to 4 bases, leaving 8 bases not matched to a gene. This CDR3 has 16 amino acids. Here the CDR3 DNA reads TGTGCCAGCAGCGGTACAGGGGGCTACCTCACCGGGGAGCTGTTTTTT. This translates into CASSGTGGYLTGELFF.

The chain joins TRBV6-5 to TRBJ1-1; TRBD1 agrees at 8 bases. Losses at the gene ends were 7 bases for V and 3 bases for J; bases not matched to a gene: 7. Germline-derived CDR1 and CDR2 are MNHEY and SVGAGI. The CDR3 totals 14 residues. For the CDR3, the DNA is TGTGCCAGCACGTTCCAGGGGGCTGACACTGAAGCTTTCTTT. Its protein is CASTFQGADTEAFF.

The rearrangement links TRBV5-1 to TRBJ2-1; 12 positions agree with TRBD1. Germline V gives CDR1 SGHRS, CDR2 YFSETQ. V dropped 3 bases and J dropped 3; count of bases not matched to a gene: 10. This CDR3 contains 18 residues. CDR3 sequence (DNA): TGCGCCAGCAGCTGGCTCCCGGGACAGGGGGCTGACTACAATGAGCAGTTCTTC. Translated: CASSWLPGQGADYNEQFF.

The chain combines TRBV7-3 with TRBJ2-7; 9 bases are shared with TRBD1. The CDR3 has 15 residues. CDR1 is SGHTA, CDR2 FQGTGA, per germline. Trimming at V came to 1 base and at J to 3 bases, leaving 4 bases not matched to a gene. CDR3 sequence reads: CASSLIGQGYYEQYF. CDR3 sequence (DNA): TGTGCCAGCAGCTTAATCGGACAGGGGTACTACGAGCAGTACTTC.

The chain has TRBV27 and TRBJ1-3, with a tentative D call TRBD1 (6 bases). V lost 2 bases and J lost 4, with 6 bases in between. Germline V gene sequence: CDR1 MNHEY, CDR2 SMNVEV (reference sequence). The CDR3 runs 13 residues. CDR3 sequence (DNA): TGTGCCAGCAGTTTACAGGGGGGAAACACCATATATTTT. This sequence encodes CASSLQGGNTIYF.

This rearrangement joins TRBV11-3 to TRBJ1-2; 9 bases agree with TRBD1. J gave up 1 base and V 3 bases, and 3 bases lay outside the gene matches. The CDR3 spans 15 residues. Germline CDR1 SGHNT, CDR2 YENEEA. CDR3 DNA sequence: TGTGCCAGCAGCTTGGGACAGGGCATTAACTATGGCTACACCTTC. Translated, it gives CASSLGQGINYGYTF.